The next 32 T cell receptor beta chains were all read from a single sample in a study of blood T cell repertoires in COVID-19. Repertoires were generated with immunoSEQ multiplex PCR, while TCRdb's copy carries only in-frame clones and drops some. The data contain 300,000 to 350,000 clones, 85% to 90% of them singletons. Sequenced input: peripheral blood. These receptors originate from a woman aged 50 to 60 with COVID-19, enrolled during active disease.

The sample holds one count of this clone. The V gene is TRBV5-6, the J gene TRBJ2-3; possible D gene TRBD2, 5 bases. The V end was cut by 2 bases, the J end by 1 base, with 5 bases between. This CDR3 comprises 13 residues. Germline CDR1 SGHDT, CDR2 YYEEEE. CDR3 nucleotides: TGTGCCAGCAGCTTTAGCGGCACAGATACGCAGTATTTT. Translation gives CASSFSGTDTQYF.

This clone was counted a single time. The V gene is TRBV12-5, the J gene TRBJ2-3; 8 bases are shared with TRBD2. The V segment lost 5 bases and the J segment 2 bases; nucleotides outside the gene matches: 6. Germline V gene data show CDR1 as LGHNT and CDR2 as FRNRAP. CDR3 length: 15 amino acids. CDR3 nucleotides: TGTGCTAGTGGTCAACTAGCGGACACCACAGATACGCAGTATTTT. Its protein product is CASGQLADTTDTQYF.

V is TRBV5-1 and J is TRBJ2-5; 7 bases are shared with TRBD2. V trimming: 5 bases; J trimming: 7 bases; junction bases outside the gene matches: 8. This CDR3 is 13 amino acids long. Germline V gene lookup returns CDR1 SGHRS and CDR2 YFSETQ. The CDR3 DNA sequence: TGCGCCAGCAGTACAGATACGGGGGGGACCCAGTACTTC. Encoded protein: CASSTDTGGTQYF.

The rearrangement links TRBV5-4 to TRBJ2-3; D may be TRBD2 (6 bases). V lost 1 base, J lost 6 bases, and 24 bases lay in between. Per the germline V gene, CDR1 is SGHNT and CDR2 is YYREEE (reference sequence). This CDR3 comprises 18 residues. This chain's CDR3 is CASSLIFVAEPSMDTQYF. For the CDR3, the DNA is TGTGCCAGCAGCTTGATTTTCGTAGCGGAGCCCTCCATGGATACGCAGTATTTT.

This clone was detected only once. This rearrangement joins TRBV30 to TRBJ2-7, with D possibly matching TRBD2 (6 bases). In germline, CDR1 is GTSNPN, CDR2 SVGIG (reference sequence). V dropped 0 bases and J dropped 4 bases, with 16 bases sitting between them. The CDR3 is 15 residues long. CDR3 region: CAWSVGRGYGYEQYF. For the CDR3, the DNA is TGTGCCTGGAGTGTCGGGCGGGGATATGGGTACGAGCAGTACTTC.

V gene TRBV27 combines with J gene TRBJ2-7, with 8 bases identical to TRBD1. The J segment lost 2 bases and the V segment lost 7 bases, leaving 7 bases of the junction unmatched. Looked up from germline, CDR1 is MNHEY and CDR2 is SMNVEV (reference sequence). This CDR3 has 14 amino acids. CDR3 amino acids: CASTRTGRPYEQYF. CDR3 DNA: TGTGCCAGCACGAGGACAGGGCGGCCCTACGAGCAGTACTTC.

The chain is built from TRBV27 and TRBJ1-4; 8 bases line up with TRBD1. Germline values: CDR1 MNHEY, CDR2 SMNVEV (reference sequence). With V trimmed by 3 bases and J by 8 bases, 5 bases remained unmatched. This CDR3 spans 14 amino acids. The CDR3 sequence is CASSLGQAREKLFF. DNA for the CDR3: TGTGCCAGCAGTTTGGGACAGGCGAGGGAAAAACTGTTTTTT. Combining the CDR3 with reference TRBV27 and TRBJ1-4 gives the whole variable domain EAQVTQNPRYLITVTGKKLTVTCSQNMNHEYMSWYRQDPGLGLRQIYYSMNVEVTDKGDVPEGYKVSRKEKRNFPLILESPSPNQTSLYFCASSLGQAREKLFFGSGTQLSVL.

The chain is built from TRBV18 and TRBJ1-1, with TRBD1 matching over 7 bases. CDR3 length: 13 amino acids. V gave up 4 bases and J gave up 4 bases; unmatched junction bases: 3. The germline V gene encodes CDR1 KGHSH and CDR2 LQKENI. In nucleotides, the CDR3 is TGTGCCAGCTCACGACAGGGAAGCACTGAAGCTTTCTTT. Protein: CASSRQGSTEAFF.

The chain has TRBV9 and TRBJ1-1, with 8 bases lining up with TRBD1. V was clipped by 3 bases and J by 5 bases; unmatched bases: 12. CDR1 and CDR2 from the germline V gene are SGDLS and YYNGEE. The CDR3 spans 16 residues. CDR3 in DNA: TGTGCCAGCAGCGCACCAGGACAGGGAATTTTTACTGAAGCTTTCTTT. As protein: CASSAPGQGIFTEAFF.

The chain carries TRBV24-1 and TRBJ1-2, with 10 bases identical to TRBD1. Germline CDR1 KGHDR, CDR2 SFDVKD. The CDR3 covers 17 residues. Trimming at V came to 7 bases and at J to 3 bases, leaving 13 bases not matched to a gene. The CDR3 loop reads CATSKDTGTGAHYGYTF. CDR3 nucleotide sequence: TGTGCCACCAGCAAAGACACCGGGACAGGGGCCCACTATGGCTACACCTTC.

Here the CDR3 reads CAWRSGGNTIYF. The DNA of the CDR3 is TGTGCCTGGAGATCAGGGGGAAACACCATATATTTT. The chain has TRBV30 and TRBJ1-3; tentative D call: TRBD1 (5 bases). CDR1 GTSNPN and CDR2 SVGIG come from the germline V gene (reference sequence). This CDR3 has 12 amino acids. The ends were cut back, 3 bases at V and 4 bases at J, with 7 bases in the middle.

This chain uses TRBV5-6 with TRBJ2-3; tentative D call: TRBD2 (6 bases). With 4 bases removed from V and 1 base from J, the gap between germline ends came to 10 bases. The CDR3 extends over 14 amino acids. Germline V gene sequence: CDR1 SGHDT, CDR2 YYEEEE. CDR3 DNA sequence: TGTGCCAGCAGCAGATTAGCGGGCACAGATACGCAGTATTTT. Its translation is CASSRLAGTDTQYF.

The V and J genes are TRBV11-3 and TRBJ2-1, with 9 bases fitting TRBD2. J gave up 0 bases and V 2 bases, and 5 bases lay outside the gene matches. Looked up from germline, CDR1 is SGHNT and CDR2 is YENEEA. CDR3 size: 17 residues. The CDR3 region has the DNA TGTGCCAGCAGCTTACTAGCGGGATCAAGCTCCTACAATGAGCAGTTCTTC. It codes for CASSLLAGSSSYNEQFF.

This chain links TRBV27 with TRBJ1-1; no firm D call. The CDR3 length is 17 residues. The germline gives CDR1 MNHEY, CDR2 SMNVEV (reference sequence). Between the trimmed V and J ends, which lost 1 base and 3 bases, there was a span of 18 bases. This chain's CDR3 is CASSLWYGSGLDTEAFF. As DNA, the CDR3 is TGTGCCAGCAGTTTATGGTACGGGTCGGGGTTGGACACTGAAGCTTTCTTT.

This chain links TRBV5-4 with TRBJ2-1; D unclear. CDR1 SGHNT and CDR2 YYREEE come from the germline V gene (reference sequence). This CDR3 spans 14 amino acids. The V gene lost 7 bases and the J gene lost 2 bases, with 13 bases spanning the gap. For the CDR3, the DNA is TGTGCCAGCTCCAGAGACGGAGCCTACAATGAGCAGTTCTTC. Amino acids: CASSRDGAYNEQFF.

The V gene is TRBV11-2, the J gene TRBJ2-7, with TRBD1 as a possible D gene (6 bases). The V gene's germline CDR1 is SGHAT and CDR2 FQNNGV. The CDR3 is 13 residues long. V was trimmed by 6 bases and J by 3 bases, leaving 12 bases between them. CDR3: CASRDSGVYEQYF. Here the CDR3 DNA reads TGTGCCAGCAGAGACTCAGGGGTCTACGAGCAGTACTTC.

The J gene is TRBJ2-3, the V gene TRBV19, with D possibly being TRBD2 (5 bases). Germline CDR1 LNHDA, CDR2 SQIVND (reference sequence). This CDR3 comprises 18 residues. V lost 4 bases and J lost 2, with 22 bases in between. CDR3 amino acids: CASSKGTRVSVYTDTQYF. The DNA of the CDR3 is TGTGCCAGTAGTAAGGGCACGCGCGTTAGCGTTTACACAGATACGCAGTATTTT.

This clone came up once. This chain joins TRBV4-1 and TRBJ2-4, with 9 bases lining up with TRBD2. The junction had 12 bases not matched to a gene; V was cut back by 0 bases and J by 9 bases. There are 17 residues in the CDR3. CDR1 and CDR2 from the germline V gene are MGHRA and YSYEKL. This chain's CDR3 is CASSQESSGTPGGIQYF. Written as DNA, the CDR3 is TGCGCCAGCAGCCAAGAGTCTAGCGGGACGCCGGGCGGCATTCAGTACTTC.

This rearrangement joins TRBV5-4 to TRBJ2-5; 10 bases map to TRBD2. CDR1 and CDR2 from the germline V gene are SGHNT and YYREEE (reference sequence). The CDR3 contains 14 residues. After removal of 2 bases from V and 4 bases from J, the junction contained 2 bases not matched to a gene. The CDR3 coding sequence is TGTGCCAGCAGCTTCCTAGCGGGAGCAGAGACCCAGTACTTC. It translates to CASSFLAGAETQYF.

The V gene is TRBV7-3, the J gene TRBJ1-1; D unclear. The CDR3 is 13 amino acids. The germline CDR1 and CDR2 sequences are SGHTA and FQGTGA. V was clipped by 4 bases and J by 1 base, with 7 bases between them. CDR3 in amino acids: CASSSNRNTEAFF. The CDR3 DNA is TGTGCCAGCAGCTCAAACAGGAACACTGAAGCTTTCTTT.

The chain recombines TRBV7-2 with TRBJ2-1; 7 nucleotides match TRBD2. CDR1 and CDR2 from the germline V gene are SGHTA and FQGNSA. The CDR3 runs to 18 residues. Unmatched junction bases numbered 11, after V lost 1 base and J lost 2 bases. CDR3 DNA sequence: TGTGCCAGCAGCTTAGAATTTAGCGGGTCCCGGACCTACAATGAGCAGTTCTTC. This sequence encodes CASSLEFSGSRTYNEQFF. The variable domain in full, completed from reference TRBV7-2 and TRBJ2-1, reads GAGVSQSPSNKVTEKGKDVELRCDPISGHTALYWYRQSLGQGLEFLIYFQGNSAPDKSGLPSDRFSAERTGGSVSTLTIQRTQQEDSAVYLCASSLEFSGSRTYNEQFFGPGTRLTVL.

This clone was recorded once. V usage is TRBV15 and J usage is TRBJ1-4; D gene uncertain. V gave up 0 bases and J gave up 2 bases, with 7 bases separating them. This CDR3 has 15 residues. In germline, CDR1 is LNHNV, CDR2 YYDKDF (reference sequence). This chain's CDR3 is CATSRDWETNEKLFF. CDR3 bases: TGTGCCACCAGCAGAGATTGGGAGACTAATGAAAAACTGTTTTTT.

The V and J genes are TRBV19 and TRBJ2-6; TRBD2 might be the D (6 bases). V shed 3 bases and J shed 2 bases, with 8 bases lying between them. Looked up from germline, CDR1 is LNHDA and CDR2 is SQIVND (reference sequence). The CDR3 spans 15 residues. CDR3 region: CASSIGGTGANVLTF. CDR3 DNA sequence: TGTGCCAGTAGTATTGGAGGGACTGGGGCCAACGTCCTGACTTTC.

This rearrangement joins TRBV19 to TRBJ2-1; D remains ambiguous. With 10 bases removed from V and 4 bases from J, the gap between germline ends came to 20 bases. CDR1 is LNHDA, CDR2 SQIVND, per germline (reference sequence). This CDR3 comprises 15 residues. The CDR3 DNA sequence: TGTGCCACCAGAATTTCCGGCAGCGCTTACAATGAGCAGTTCTTC. As protein: CATRISGSAYNEQFF. Combining the CDR3 with reference TRBV19 and TRBJ2-1 gives the whole variable domain DGGITQSPKYLFRKEGQNVTLSCEQNLNHDAMYWYRQDPGQGLRLIYYSQIVNDFQKGDIAEGYSVSREKKESFPLTVTSAQKNPTAFYLCATRISGSAYNEQFFGPGTRLTVL.

The chain carries TRBV29-1 and TRBJ1-1; D is undetermined. The V gene lost 7 bases and the J gene lost 1 base, with 10 bases spanning the gap. Germline V gene data show CDR1 as SQVTM and CDR2 as ANQGSEA. This CDR3 is built from 12 residues. CDR3 sequence (DNA): TGCAGCGCTTATCAGAAGAACACTGAAGCTTTCTTT. It translates to CSAYQKNTEAFF.

The chain employs TRBV9 and TRBJ1-5; no clear D gene. Trimming took off 3 bases at V and 9 bases at J, with 10 bases between the two ends. This CDR3 is built from 12 residues. Germline V gene lookup returns CDR1 SGDLS and CDR2 YYNGEE. CDR3 DNA sequence: TGTGCCAGCAGCGCTCTAACCGGGCCCCAGCATTTT. This translates into CASSALTGPQHF. The full variable domain, its missing parts supplied by reference TRBV9 and TRBJ1-5, is DSGVTQTPKHLITATGQRVTLRCSPRSGDLSVYWYQQSLDQGLQFLIQYYNGEERAKGNILERFSAQQFPDLHSELNLSSLELGDSALYFCASSALTGPQHFGDGTRLSIL.

With respect to this clone: The sample holds other DNA sequences that translate to the same CDR3. This chain links TRBV6-5 with TRBJ1-2; TRBD1 matches 12 bases. This CDR3 spans 15 amino acids. V lost 2 bases, J lost 5 bases, and 3 bases stayed unmatched. Germline V gene data show CDR1 as MNHEY and CDR2 as SVGAGI. The chain's CDR3 is CASSYRDRGHYGYTF. CDR3 coding DNA: TGTGCCAGCAGTTACCGGGACAGGGGGCATTATGGCTACACCTTC.

V gene TRBV7-9 combines with J gene TRBJ2-7; 9 bases agree with TRBD2. After removal of 5 bases from V and 1 base from J, the junction contained 6 bases not matched to a gene. Germline V gene sequence: CDR1 SEHNR, CDR2 FQNEAQ (reference sequence). The CDR3 has 15 residues. The DNA of the CDR3 is TGTGCCAGCAGCCGGATAGCGGGAGAATCCTACGAGCAGTACTTC. As protein: CASSRIAGESYEQYF.

The chain uses TRBV12-3 or TRBV12-4 and TRBJ1-1; the D gene is possibly TRBD1 (5 bases). V was trimmed by 6 bases and J by 1 base, leaving 9 bases between them. This CDR3 has 13 residues. The CDR3 DNA is TGTGCCAGCAGGCCTCAGGGGAACACTGAAGCTTTCTTT. The encoded protein is CASRPQGNTEAFF.

The count of this clone is one. The gene calls are TRBV10-3 and TRBJ1-2; D not certain. Germline values: CDR1 ENHRY, CDR2 SYGVKD. The CDR3 has 13 residues. V lost 6 bases and J 6 bases, leaving 14 bases between the germline ends. The CDR3, as DNA: TGTGCCATCAGGAAGTCCATCGGAGATGGCTACACCTTC. Its protein is CAIRKSIGDGYTF.

V usage is TRBV29-1 and J usage is TRBJ2-7, with 9 bases fitting TRBD1. The J segment lost 2 bases and the V segment lost 6 bases, leaving 2 bases of the junction unmatched. The CDR3 loop spans 12 amino acids. Germline-derived CDR1 and CDR2 are SQVTM and ANQGSEA. This CDR3 reads CSVGQGTYEQYF. The CDR3, as DNA: TGCAGCGTCGGACAGGGGACCTACGAGCAGTACTTC.

This chain uses TRBV12-5 with TRBJ2-3; TRBD1 matches 9 bases. The germline V gene encodes CDR1 LGHNT and CDR2 FRNRAP. This CDR3 contains 15 residues. The junction had 6 bases not matched to a gene; V was cut back by 6 bases and J by 2 bases. CDR3 nucleotide sequence: TGTGCTAGTGGACGTGGACAGGGGTCCACAGATACGCAGTATTTT. Encoded protein: CASGRGQGSTDTQYF.